This T cell receptor (beta chain) stems from a study of beta chain features in type 1 diabetes. Study-level findings and limits: There was a possibility that cDNA sequencing over-represented cells with high TCR expression. All four CD4+ subsets from Type 1 diabetes patients carried moderately but significantly shorter TCRB CDR3s.

This clone was detected only a few times. Antigen specificity is unknown. V was shortened by 1 base and J by 2 bases, with 3 bases between the two germline ends. The CDR3 is 14 amino acids. Per germline, CDR1 MDHEN and CDR2 SYDVKM. What was sequenced were expressed TCRB transcripts, since all of the isolated RNA had been reverse transcribed. Measured with immunoSEQ multiplex PCR; TCRdb has only the in-frame clones, and not every one. Of over 650,000 clones in the sample, roughly an eighth were seen once. Heparinised blood was drawn once per donor, averaging roughly 120 mL. The sequenced sample consisted of naive CD4+ T cells from blood. The TCR originated in a man aged 18 to 30 with type 1 diabetes. The gene calls are TRBV28 and TRBJ2-6; D is unresolved. As DNA, the CDR3 is TGTGCCAGCAGTTTATATCCTGGGGCCAACGTCCTGACTTTC. Translating it yields CASSLYPGANVLTF.